Reported below is one T cell receptor beta chain. Its antigen is still unknown. The sample comes from a study of post-analysis software for immune sequencing data. At the level of the study: Relapsing-remitting, secondary progressive and progressive-relapsing courses of multiple sclerosis were included. Study conclusions and caveats: TRBV segments more frequent in patients than in controls numbered five and included TRBV5-6, TRBV5-1 and TRBV20-1. Those samples that were prepared in the same batch co-clustered strongly by F measure. The normalized Chao1 diversity of multiple sclerosis patients was significantly lower than that of controls.

Each TCR beta cDNA library carried unique molecular identifiers. T cells numbering roughly 0.9 to 11 million gave rise to a few hundred thousand cDNA molecules. A single record per CDR3 protein comes from TCRdb applying MiXCR to the PCR reads. The repertoire holds hundreds of thousands of distinct CDR3 sequences, with roughly three fifths as singletons. The V gene lost 6 bases and the J gene lost 9 bases, with 23 bases spanning the gap. This CDR3 has 14 residues. Germline values: CDR1 DFQATT, CDR2 SNEGSKA (reference sequence). Sequencing was performed on blood. The receptor was derived from a girl aged 2 to 10 with multiple sclerosis. V and J are TRBV20-1 and TRBJ1-1; D perhaps matches TRBD1 (5 bases). As DNA, the CDR3 is TGCAGTGCCAAACTGGGGCGGGAAATAGCGAAAGCTTTCTTT. It codes for CSAKLGREIAKAFF.